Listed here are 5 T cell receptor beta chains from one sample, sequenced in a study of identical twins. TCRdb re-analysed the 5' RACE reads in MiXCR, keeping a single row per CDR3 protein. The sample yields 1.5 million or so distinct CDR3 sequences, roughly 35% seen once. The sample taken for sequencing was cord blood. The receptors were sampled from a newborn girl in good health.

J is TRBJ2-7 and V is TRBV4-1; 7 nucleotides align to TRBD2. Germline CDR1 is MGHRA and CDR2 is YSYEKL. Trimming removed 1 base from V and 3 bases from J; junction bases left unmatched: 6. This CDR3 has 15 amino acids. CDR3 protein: CASSQVPGLNYEQYF. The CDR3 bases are TGCGCCAGCAGCCAAGTCCCGGGACTAAACTACGAGCAGTACTTC.

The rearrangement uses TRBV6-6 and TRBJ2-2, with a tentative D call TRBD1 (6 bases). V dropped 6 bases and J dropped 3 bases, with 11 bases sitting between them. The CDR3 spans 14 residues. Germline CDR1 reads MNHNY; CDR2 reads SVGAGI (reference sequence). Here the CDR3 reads CASSRDRHTGELFF. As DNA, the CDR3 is TGTGCCAGCAGCCGCGACAGGCACACCGGGGAGCTGTTTTTT.

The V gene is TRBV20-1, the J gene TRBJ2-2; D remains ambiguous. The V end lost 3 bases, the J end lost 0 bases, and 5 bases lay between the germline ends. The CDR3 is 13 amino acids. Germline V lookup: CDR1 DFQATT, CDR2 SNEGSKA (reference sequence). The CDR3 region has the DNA TGCAGTGCTAGGGGTCCGAACACCGGGGAGCTGTTTTTT. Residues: CSARGPNTGELFF.

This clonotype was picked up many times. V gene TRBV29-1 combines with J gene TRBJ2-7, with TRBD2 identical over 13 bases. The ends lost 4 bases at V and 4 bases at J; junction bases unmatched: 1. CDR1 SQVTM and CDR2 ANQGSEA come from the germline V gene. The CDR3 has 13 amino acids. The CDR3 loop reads CSVGTSGSYEQYF. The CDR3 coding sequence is TGCAGCGTTGGGACTAGCGGGAGTTACGAGCAGTACTTC.

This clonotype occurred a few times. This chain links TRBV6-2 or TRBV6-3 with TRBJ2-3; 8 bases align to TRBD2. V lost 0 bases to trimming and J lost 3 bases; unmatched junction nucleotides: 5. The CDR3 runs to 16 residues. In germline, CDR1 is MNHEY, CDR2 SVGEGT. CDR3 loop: CASSYSGLGRTDTQYF. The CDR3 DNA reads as TGTGCCAGCAGTTACTCGGGACTAGGGAGGACAGATACGCAGTATTTT.